Shown below are 17 T cell receptor beta chains from a single sample sequenced in a study of T cells in Graves' hyperthyroidism and ophthalmopathy. There were TCR beta CDR3 regions amplified from RNA transcripts. During a first-round RT-PCR of the TCR CDR3, the HTBI primer set was used. TCRdb reprocessed the multiplex PCR reads with MiXCR, giving one entry per CDR3 protein. Of fewer than 450,000 distinct CDR3 sequences in the sample, over 11% are singletons; the top ten hold 25% to 30%. Source material: blood. These receptors originate from a man in his fifties or sixties with Graves' ophthalmopathy.

The rearrangement uses TRBV12-5 and TRBJ2-1, with 10 positions matching TRBD2. Per germline, CDR1 LGHNT and CDR2 FRNRAP. The CDR3 sequence is 14 residues long. V shed 6 bases and J 8 bases; nucleotides not matched to a gene: 7. The CDR3 spells CASGHASGRDEQFF. The CDR3 DNA is TGTGCTAGTGGCCACGCTAGCGGGAGAGATGAGCAGTTCTTC.

The rearrangement joins TRBV6-4 to TRBJ2-6; D gene ambiguous. The CDR3 contains 15 residues. CDR1 is MRHNA and CDR2 is SNTAGT in the germline V gene. Trimming left V 2 bases short and J 1 base short, with 6 bases between. CDR3 in DNA: TGTGCCAGCAGTGACGATCGTTCTGGGGCCAACGTCCTGACTTTC. Its protein is CASSDDRSGANVLTF.

For this clonotype: A clone one base away is much larger, so this may be a read error. V and J are TRBV20-1 and TRBJ2-7; 9 nucleotides agree with TRBD2. Per the germline V gene, CDR1 is DFQATT and CDR2 is SNEGSKA (reference sequence). The CDR3 runs 13 residues. V gave up 3 bases and J gave up 3 bases; unmatched junction bases: 3. DNA for the CDR3: TGCAGTGCTAGCGGACTAGCGAACTACGAGCAGTACTTC. This gives the protein CSASGLANYEQYF.

This clonotype showed up many times. The CDR3 here is CASKVQGEPTDTQYF. CDR3 coding DNA: TGTGCCAGCAAGGTACAGGGGGAACCCACAGATACGCAGTATTTT. The chain couples TRBV2 to TRBJ2-3; 8 nucleotides align to TRBD1. Germline V gives CDR1 SNHLY, CDR2 FYNNEI. Germline trimming cut 7 bases from V and 2 bases from J; bases unmatched to any gene: 8. The CDR3 extends over 15 amino acids.

The chain joins TRBV25-1 to TRBJ2-3, with a tentative D call TRBD1 (6 bases). Trimming took off 1 base at V and 4 bases at J, with 15 bases between the two ends. From germline, CDR1 is MGHDK and CDR2 SYGVNS. CDR3 length: 16 residues. CDR3 coding DNA: TGTGCCAGCAGTGAATCCAGGGGCTGGGTATCAGATACGCAGTATTTT. This encodes CASSESRGWVSDTQYF.

This clonotype has at least ten counts. The chain joins TRBV20-1 to TRBJ2-1; D is unclear. The CDR3 loop spans 12 amino acids. Germline lookup yields CDR1 DFQATT and CDR2 SNEGSKA (reference sequence). Trimming removed 3 bases at V and 5 bases at J, with 8 bases between. CDR3 coding DNA: TGCAGTGCTAGCTCCACGCACAATGAGCAGTTCTTC. Protein sequence: CSASSTHNEQFF.

This clonotype was seen many times. The rearrangement joins TRBV11-2 to TRBJ2-2, with 10 bases lining up with TRBD2. V gave up 3 bases and J gave up 7 bases; unmatched junction bases: 11. The germline V gene has CDR1 SGHAT and CDR2 FQNNGV. The CDR3 length is 17 residues. CDR3 nucleotide sequence: TGTGCCAGCAGCTTGAGCGGGAGGGCCGGCGGTGGCGGGGAGCTGTTTTTT. Its translation: CASSLSGRAGGGGELFF.

V and J are TRBV20-1 and TRBJ1-4; 9 nucleotides match TRBD1. V shed 3 bases, J shed 8 bases, and the junction held 4 bases outside the gene matches. CDR1 and CDR2 (germline): DFQATT, SNEGSKA (reference sequence). This CDR3 is 13 amino acids long. This chain's CDR3 is CSARGTGLEKLFF. The CDR3 DNA reads TGCAGTGCTAGGGGGACAGGGTTGGAAAAACTGTTTTTT.

At least ten counts were recorded for this clonotype. This chain links TRBV5-8 with TRBJ1-1, with 9 bases that match TRBD1. The CDR3 loop spans 15 amino acids. Germline CDR1 SGHTS, CDR2 YDEGEE. J gave up 5 bases and V 0 bases, and 5 bases lay outside the gene matches. CDR3 nucleotide sequence: TGTGCCAGCAGCTTGGTGGGGACAGGGTCGACTGAAGCTTTCTTT. It encodes CASSLVGTGSTEAFF.

Only a few counts were recorded for this clonotype. The gene calls are TRBV28 and TRBJ2-2; TRBD2 aligns across 12 bases. Trimming removed 5 bases from V and 3 bases from J; junction bases left unmatched: 1. The CDR3 runs 15 residues. Germline loops: CDR1 MDHEN, CDR2 SYDVKM. The DNA of the CDR3 is TGTGCCAGCAGTGGACTAGCGGGATACACCGGGGAGCTGTTTTTT. Translated: CASSGLAGYTGELFF.

The sample holds many counts of this clonotype. The chain employs TRBV5-1 and TRBJ2-1; D tentatively fits TRBD1 or TRBD2 (5 bases each). This CDR3 has 16 residues. V gave up 6 bases and J gave up 1 base, with 17 bases separating them. From germline, CDR1 is SGHRS and CDR2 YFSETQ. CDR3 sequence (DNA): TGCGCCAGCAACCGGGACGTGGCAGTTTCCTACAATGAGCAGTTCTTC. This sequence encodes CASNRDVAVSYNEQFF.

This clonotype was observed many times. V usage is TRBV5-6 and J usage is TRBJ2-1, with 10 positions matching TRBD2. This CDR3 region has 16 residues. Germline V lookup: CDR1 SGHDT, CDR2 YYEEEE. Trimming took 3 bases from V and 7 from J; bases not matched to a gene: 10. In DNA, the CDR3 is TGTGCCAGCAGCTGGGGGGTGCTAGCGGGAGAAAATGAGCAGTTCTTC. It translates to CASSWGVLAGENEQFF.

The chain combines TRBV20-1 with TRBJ2-4; D remains ambiguous. The V and J ends lost 3 bases and 0 bases respectively, with 9 bases between them. This CDR3 spans 14 amino acids. Germline-derived CDR1 and CDR2 are DFQATT and SNEGSKA (reference sequence). The CDR3 loop reads CSASDQLAKNIQYF. CDR3 DNA sequence: TGCAGTGCTAGTGACCAGTTAGCCAAAAACATTCAGTACTTC.

This chain links TRBV27 with TRBJ2-7; TRBD2 matches 9 bases. The CDR3 covers 18 residues. Germline V gives CDR1 MNHEY, CDR2 SMNVEV (reference sequence). V lost 3 bases to trimming and J lost 0 bases; unmatched junction nucleotides: 12. The CDR3 DNA follows: TGTGCCAGCAGTTTCTCCCCTGGGCCTAGCGGGGCCTCCTACGAGCAGTACTTC. Its protein is CASSFSPGPSGASYEQYF.

In this sample, this clonotype turned up a few times. This may come from a read error, since a much larger clone is one base off. The V and J genes are TRBV7-9 and TRBJ2-3, with 9 bases that match TRBD1. CDR1 is SEHNR, CDR2 FQNEAQ, per germline (reference sequence). Trimming removed 5 bases from V and 8 bases from J; junction bases left unmatched: 8. This CDR3 is 14 amino acids long. The DNA for the CDR3 is TGTGCCAGCAGCGCGGGACAGGGCGAGGGTACGCAGTATTTT. Translated: CASSAGQGEGTQYF.

V and J are TRBV3-1 and TRBJ2-7; TRBD2 aligns across 16 bases. Trimming removed 4 bases from V and 6 bases from J; junction bases left unmatched: 9. The CDR3 is 17 residues long. Germline loops: CDR1 LGHDT, CDR2 YNNKEL (reference sequence). This CDR3 is CASSRTGLAGGRPEQYF. In DNA, the CDR3 is TGTGCCAGCAGCCGGACGGGACTAGCGGGAGGGCGGCCCGAGCAGTACTTC.

This clonotype was observed many times. This rearrangement joins TRBV18 to TRBJ1-1, with D perhaps TRBD1 (5 bases). The V end was cut by 2 bases, the J end by 6 bases, with 16 bases between. CDR3 length equals 15 residues. The germline V gene has CDR1 KGHSH and CDR2 LQKENI. The CDR3 DNA reads TGTGCCAGCTCACCAAGGGGCGACGTGAATGCTGAAGCTTTCTTT. Its translation: CASSPRGDVNAEAFF.